The clone carrying this TCR beta chain was seen a few times. Its specificity is unknown. V shed 2 bases and J shed 4 bases, with 12 bases lying between them. Per germline, CDR1 SGHTA and CDR2 FQGNSA. The CDR3 is 14 residues long. This specimen comes from a study of T cells in Graves' hyperthyroidism and ophthalmopathy. Study-wide results and limits: It was a median about 6.5 months before onset that the model predicted ophthalmopathy.

From RNA transcripts, TCR beta CDR3 regions were amplified. The HTBI primer set drove a first-round RT-PCR of the TCR CDR3. TCRdb re-called the multiplex PCR reads with MiXCR, one entry per CDR3 protein. The sample lists 600,000 to 650,000 distinct CDR3 sequences, 20% occurring once. It was 8 to 10 ml of fresh peripheral blood that supplied the PBMCs. The sample was blood. The source is a man aged 25-40 years with Graves' ophthalmopathy. The chain employs TRBV7-2 and TRBJ2-7; D unresolved. CDR3 residues: CASSLSPDPYEQYF. The CDR3 DNA reads as TGTGCCAGCAGCTTAAGCCCCGACCCGTACGAGCAGTACTTC.